Below, 22 T cell receptor beta chains from the same sample are listed, as sequenced in a study of CD8 T cells in ankylosing spondylitis. Study-level results: There was a TCR beta motif, made of several highly homologous variants, that appeared characteristic of ankylosing spondylitis blood.

Their cognate antigens are unknown. MiXCR, applied by TCRdb to the 5' RACE reads, yields one record per CDR3 protein. In the table there are 800,000 to 900,000 distinct CDR3 sequences, 12% of which are singletons. What was sequenced was blood, either unsorted or a sorted T cell fraction (not recorded which). The source of these receptors is a male donor with ankylosing spondylitis.

This clonotype showed up just a few times. The rearrangement joins TRBV25-1 to TRBJ2-7; D not certain. This CDR3 has 14 residues. V was trimmed by 4 bases and J by 4 bases, leaving 14 bases between them. Germline values: CDR1 MGHDK, CDR2 SYGVNS. CDR3 amino acids: CASSAHGRSYEQYF. For the CDR3, the DNA is TGTGCCAGCAGTGCCCATGGGCGTTCGTACGAGCAGTACTTC.

This clonotype was detected ten times or more. This chain uses TRBV5-6 with TRBJ2-3, with a tentative D call TRBD1 (6 bases). The CDR3 extends over 16 amino acids. In germline, CDR1 is SGHDT, CDR2 YYEEEE. V lost 1 base and J 2 bases, leaving 14 bases between the germline ends. The CDR3 sequence: CASSLRPAGATDTQYF. The CDR3 DNA is TGTGCCAGCAGCTTGCGGCCCGCAGGGGCCACAGATACGCAGTATTTT.

This clonotype came up a few times. The chain's CDR3 is CASSLQGTGHEQYF. CDR3 coding DNA: TGTGCCAGCAGCTTACAGGGAACGGGCCACGAGCAGTACTTC. The chain combines TRBV7-3 with TRBJ2-7; tentatively, D is TRBD1 (5 bases). Germline-derived CDR1 and CDR2 are SGHTA and FQGTGA. Trimming took 2 bases from V and 5 from J, leaving 13 bases between them. This CDR3 has 14 residues. The full variable domain, with the rest looked up from reference TRBV7-3 and TRBJ2-7, is GAGVSQTPSNKVTEKGKYVELRCDPISGHTALYWYRQSLGQGPEFLIYFQGTGAADDSGLPNDRFFAVRPEGSVSTLKIQRTERGDSAVYLCASSLQGTGHEQYFGPGTRLTVT.

This clonotype has ten or more counts. This chain uses TRBV12-3 or TRBV12-4 with TRBJ1-5; no reliable D call. The CDR3 extends over 13 amino acids. Between the trimmed V and J ends, which lost 2 bases and 7 bases, there was a span of 9 bases. The CDR3 region is CASSLWAAQPQHF. In DNA form, the CDR3 reads TGTGCCAGCAGTTTATGGGCAGCGCAGCCCCAGCATTTT.

There are a few counts of this clonotype. The chain recombines TRBV10-3 with TRBJ1-4, with 7 bases lining up with TRBD1. The CDR3 loop spans 15 amino acids. With V trimmed by 4 bases and J by 6 bases, 8 bases remained unmatched. Germline lookup yields CDR1 ENHRY and CDR2 SYGVKD. CDR3 amino acids: CAISARDRDHEKLFF. The DNA of the CDR3 is TGTGCCATCAGTGCCCGTGACAGGGATCATGAAAAACTGTTTTTT.

This chain connects TRBV20-1 to TRBJ2-7, with D possibly matching TRBD1 (6 bases). Trimming cost V 1 base and J 2 bases, with 15 bases left between them. The V gene's germline CDR1 is DFQATT and CDR2 SNEGSKA (reference sequence). The length of the CDR3 is 15 residues. The CDR3 reads CSARGKDRNPYEQYF. The CDR3 nucleotides are TGCAGTGCTAGAGGGAAGGACAGAAACCCCTACGAGCAGTACTTC.

This chain joins TRBV10-3 and TRBJ2-3, with D unresolved. Trimming pared 7 bases from V and 4 bases from J, leaving 12 bases between. CDR3 size: 13 residues. Germline V gene lookup returns CDR1 ENHRY and CDR2 SYGVKD. The CDR3 protein is CAITIRPADTQYF. DNA of the CDR3: TGTGCCATCACTATCCGACCAGCAGATACGCAGTATTTT.

The V and J genes are TRBV20-1 and TRBJ1-3; unclear D gene. Trimming removed 1 base at V and 1 base at J, with 11 bases between. CDR3 length equals 15 residues. Germline CDR1 reads DFQATT; CDR2 reads SNEGSKA (reference sequence). The CDR3 reads CSARGGLGSGNTIYF. The CDR3 region has the DNA TGCAGTGCTAGAGGAGGGCTCGGGTCTGGAAACACCATATATTTT.

The genes are TRBV6-1 and TRBJ1-1, with D possibly being TRBD1 (5 bases). V lost 8 bases to trimming and J lost 7 bases, with 23 bases between them. Germline loops: CDR1 MNHNS, CDR2 SASEGT. The CDR3 sequence is 15 residues long. The CDR3 is CASHRDRLPIREAFF. The CDR3 DNA is TGTGCCAGCCATAGGGACCGATTGCCGATCCGTGAAGCTTTCTTT.

This clonotype was counted at least ten times. The chain joins TRBV12-3 or TRBV12-4 to TRBJ2-3; 12 bases agree with TRBD2. V lost 7 bases to trimming and J lost 1 base; unmatched junction nucleotides: 9. The CDR3 sequence is 17 residues long. In nucleotides, the CDR3 is TGTGCCAGCATAGCTAGCGGGGGGGCCAGGGGCACAGATACGCAGTATTTT. It specifies CASIASGGARGTDTQYF.

This clonotype has a count of ten or more. V usage is TRBV20-1 and J usage is TRBJ2-7; 7 positions agree with TRBD1. This CDR3 comprises 13 residues. CDR1 is DFQATT and CDR2 is SNEGSKA in the germline V gene (reference sequence). Germline trimming cut 7 bases from V and 0 bases from J; bases unmatched to any gene: 6. CDR3 loop: CSVSGTVSYEQYF. The CDR3 DNA reads TGCAGTGTATCCGGGACAGTCTCCTACGAGCAGTACTTC.

V is TRBV27 and J is TRBJ1-2; a possible D gene is TRBD1 (6 bases). Germline CDR1 is MNHEY and CDR2 is SMNVEV (reference sequence). V shed 8 bases and J shed 4 bases, with 17 bases lying between them. The CDR3 is made up of 14 amino acids. As DNA, the CDR3 is TGTGCCAGCCGATTCCTACAGGGTGGCTATGGCTACACCTTC. Translated: CASRFLQGGYGYTF.

This chain links TRBV9 with TRBJ2-5; D gene ambiguous. The CDR3 is made up of 14 amino acids. Germline V CDR1 and CDR2: SGDLS, YYNGEE. Trimming removed 0 bases from V and 5 bases from J, with 11 bases in between. CDR3 DNA sequence: TGTGCCAGCAGCGTAGAGTGGACCGGTGAGACCCAGTACTTC. As protein: CASSVEWTGETQYF.

This clonotype was detected a few times. The CDR3 is CSARSLAGNSYEQYF. The CDR3 nucleotides are TGCAGTGCTAGAAGTTTGGCAGGGAATTCCTACGAGCAGTACTTC. The chain links TRBV20-1 to TRBJ2-7; weak D call: TRBD1 (5 bases). Trimming stripped 2 bases from V and 1 base from J, with 15 bases between. The CDR3 has 15 amino acids. Germline V gene sequence: CDR1 DFQATT, CDR2 SNEGSKA (reference sequence).

The sample holds a few counts of this clonotype. The V and J genes are TRBV20-1 and TRBJ2-1; possibly TRBD1 for D (6 bases). With 6 bases removed from V and 5 bases from J, the gap between germline ends came to 20 bases. CDR3 length equals 15 residues. Germline V lookup: CDR1 DFQATT, CDR2 SNEGSKA (reference sequence). The chain's CDR3 is CSAGFRGVMDNEQFF. The CDR3 DNA follows: TGCAGTGCGGGATTCAGGGGCGTGATGGACAATGAGCAGTTCTTC.

The table lists this clonotype with many counts. CDR3 loop: CASSPSGRSRHNEQFF. The CDR3 DNA reads TGTGCCAGCAGTCCTAGCGGGAGATCTCGACACAATGAGCAGTTCTTC. The chain combines TRBV6-2 or TRBV6-3 with TRBJ2-1; 10 bases align to TRBD2. The CDR3 consists of 16 residues. The germline gives CDR1 MNHEY, CDR2 SVGEGT. Trimming took 5 bases from V and 5 from J; bases not matched to a gene: 9.

This chain links TRBV4-3 with TRBJ1-6, with D unclear. V dropped 1 base and J dropped 0 bases, with 10 bases sitting between them. Germline CDR1 and CDR2: LGHNA and YSLEER. CDR3 length: 17 residues. CDR3 coding DNA: TGCGCCAGCAGCCAAGGAGGGTTAAGCTCCTATAATTCACCCCTCCACTTT. Protein: CASSQGGLSSYNSPLHF.

This clonotype was seen a few times. V is TRBV5-1 and J is TRBJ2-7, with 11 positions matching TRBD2. Looked up from germline, CDR1 is SGHRS and CDR2 is YFSETQ. The CDR3 runs 15 residues. The ends lost 2 bases at V and 7 bases at J; junction bases unmatched: 8. CDR3 sequence: CASSFQGLADLEQYF. CDR3 in DNA: TGCGCCAGCAGCTTTCAGGGACTAGCGGATTTGGAGCAGTACTTC.

This clonotype showed up many times. The chain joins TRBV15 to TRBJ1-1; maybe TRBD1 (6 bases). Germline CDR1 LNHNV, CDR2 YYDKDF (reference sequence). V was pared by 4 bases and J by 1 base, with 10 bases between. This CDR3 contains 14 residues. In DNA form, the CDR3 reads TGTGCCACCAGCAAAGGGGGGAGGAACACTGAAGCTTTCTTT. Its protein product is CATSKGGRNTEAFF. The whole variable domain, filled in from reference TRBV15 and TRBJ1-1, reads DAMVIQNPRYQVTQFGKPVTLSCSQTLNHNVMYWYQQKSSQAPKLLFHYYDKDFNNEADTPDNFQSRRPNTSFCFLDIRSPGLGDTAMYLCATSKGGRNTEAFFGQGTRLTVV.

This clonotype has at least ten counts. The chain recombines TRBV29-1 with TRBJ2-7; D is uncertain. The CDR3 has 13 residues. Per the germline V gene, CDR1 is SQVTM and CDR2 is ANQGSEA. Between the trimmed V and J ends, which lost 4 bases and 6 bases, there was a span of 16 bases. In DNA form, the CDR3 reads TGCAGCGTTGTTCTTCCAGGATCGAGCGAGCAGTACTTC. Residues: CSVVLPGSSEQYF.

This clonotype was seen more than once but under ten times. The chain recombines TRBV20-1 with TRBJ2-1; TRBD2 matches 9 bases. The CDR3 consists of 15 residues. From germline, CDR1 is DFQATT and CDR2 SNEGSKA (reference sequence). V was clipped by 1 base and J by 4 bases; unmatched bases: 5. The CDR3 reads CSARAAGGIYNEQFF. CDR3 bases: TGCAGTGCTAGAGCGGCGGGAGGGATTTACAATGAGCAGTTCTTC.

This clonotype occurred a few times. J is TRBJ2-1 and V is TRBV9, with a tentative D call TRBD2 (5 bases). The CDR3 loop spans 14 amino acids. Trimming removed 2 bases from V and 6 bases from J, with 12 bases in between. Germline V CDR1 and CDR2: SGDLS, YYNGEE. CDR3 in amino acids: CASSVDFGVNEQFF. For the CDR3, the DNA is TGTGCCAGCAGCGTGGACTTCGGAGTCAATGAGCAGTTCTTC.